This passage covers 3 T cell receptor beta chains from one sample sequenced in a study of identical twins. Using its own MiXCR run on the 5' RACE reads, TCRdb lists one record per CDR3 protein. This sample has around 1.7 million distinct CDR3 sequences, with around a third found just once. The sample comprised cord blood. Every receptor here comes from a newborn girl in good health.

V usage is TRBV5-1 and J usage is TRBJ2-7, with TRBD1 identical over 9 bases. Germline values: CDR1 SGHRS, CDR2 YFSETQ. This CDR3 is built from 13 residues. The ends lost 5 bases at V and 6 bases at J; junction bases unmatched: 6. The CDR3 spells CASSGTGIPEQYF. As DNA, the CDR3 is TGCGCCAGCAGTGGGACAGGGATCCCCGAGCAGTACTTC.

This clonotype came up a few times. V is TRBV7-2 and J is TRBJ2-5; tentatively, D is TRBD2 (5 bases). Germline CDR1 reads SGHTA; CDR2 reads FQGNSA. The CDR3 consists of 17 residues. Trimming took 5 bases from V and 0 from J, leaving 19 bases between them. The DNA for the CDR3 is TGTGCCAGCAGCGTGGAGGCTCTAGCTGATTACCAAGAGACCCAGTACTTC. Protein sequence: CASSVEALADYQETQYF.

The J gene is TRBJ2-5, the V gene TRBV3-1; 14 nucleotides match TRBD2. This CDR3 contains 16 residues. J gave up 2 bases and V 4 bases, and 3 bases lay outside the gene matches. Germline V lookup: CDR1 LGHDT, CDR2 YNNKEL (reference sequence). The CDR3 DNA is TGTGCCAGCAGCCGAGGACTAGCGGGGGGACAAGAGACCCAGTACTTC. This encodes CASSRGLAGGQETQYF.